This paragraph covers one T cell receptor beta chain sequence. The V end lost 7 bases, the J end lost 8 bases, and 12 bases lay between the germline ends. There are 13 residues in the CDR3. The entry originates in a study of identical twins. TCRdb fed the 5' RACE reads into MiXCR, producing one record per CDR3 protein. The sample yields some 500,000 distinct CDR3 sequences, 22% seen once. These records were also assigned to another study, of T cells expressing NK-cell markers.

The origin of this receptor is a woman aged 18 to 35 in good health. Sequencing was done on a sample of CD4+ T cells sorted from blood. The J gene is TRBJ1-6, the V gene TRBV12-3 or TRBV12-4; a possible D gene is TRBD1 (5 bases). The CDR3 DNA is TGTGCCAGCAACATTCAGGGAGATTCACCCCTCCACTTT. This codes for CASNIQGDSPLHF.